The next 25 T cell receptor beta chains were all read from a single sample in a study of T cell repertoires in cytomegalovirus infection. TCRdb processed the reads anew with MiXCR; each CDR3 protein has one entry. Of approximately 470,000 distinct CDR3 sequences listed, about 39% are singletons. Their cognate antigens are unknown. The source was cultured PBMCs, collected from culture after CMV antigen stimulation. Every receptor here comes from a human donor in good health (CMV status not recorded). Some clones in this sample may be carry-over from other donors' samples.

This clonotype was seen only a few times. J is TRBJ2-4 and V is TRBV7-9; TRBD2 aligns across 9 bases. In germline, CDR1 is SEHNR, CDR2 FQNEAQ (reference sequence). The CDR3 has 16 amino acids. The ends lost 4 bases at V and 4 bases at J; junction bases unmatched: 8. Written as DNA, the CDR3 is TGTGCCAGCAGCTCTTTAGCGGGAGTGGTGAAAAACATTCAGTACTTC. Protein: CASSSLAGVVKNIQYF.

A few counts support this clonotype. CDR3 in amino acids: CASSLLRDRPEAFF. The DNA of the CDR3 is TGTGCCAGCAGCTTACTCCGGGACCGCCCTGAAGCTTTCTTT. J is TRBJ1-1 and V is TRBV7-9; a possible D gene is TRBD1 (5 bases). V was shortened by 2 bases and J by 6 bases, with 13 bases between the two germline ends. CDR3 length: 14 residues. CDR1 is SEHNR and CDR2 is FQNEAQ in the germline V gene (reference sequence).

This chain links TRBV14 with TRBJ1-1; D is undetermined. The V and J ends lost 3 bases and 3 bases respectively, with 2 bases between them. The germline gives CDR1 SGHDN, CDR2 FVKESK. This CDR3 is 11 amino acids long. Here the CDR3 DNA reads TGTGCCAGCAGCCATTACACTGAAGCTTTCTTT. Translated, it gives CASSHYTEAFF.

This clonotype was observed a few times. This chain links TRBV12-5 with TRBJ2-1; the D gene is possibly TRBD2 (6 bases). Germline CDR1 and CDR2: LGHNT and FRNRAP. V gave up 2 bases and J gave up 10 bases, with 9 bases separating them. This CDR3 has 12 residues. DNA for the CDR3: TGTGCTAGTGGTTTGAGTGGGGGGGAGCAGTTCTTC. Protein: CASGLSGGEQFF.

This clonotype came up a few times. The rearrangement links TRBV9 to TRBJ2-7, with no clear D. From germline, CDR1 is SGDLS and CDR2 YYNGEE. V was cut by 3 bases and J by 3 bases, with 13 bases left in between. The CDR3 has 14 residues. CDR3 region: CASSADWTDYEQYF. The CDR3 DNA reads TGTGCCAGCAGCGCCGACTGGACCGACTACGAGCAGTACTTC.

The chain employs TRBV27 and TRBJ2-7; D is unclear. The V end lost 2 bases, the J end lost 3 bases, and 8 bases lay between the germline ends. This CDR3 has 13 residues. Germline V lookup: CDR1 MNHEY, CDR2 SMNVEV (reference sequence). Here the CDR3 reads CASSLPPFYEQYF. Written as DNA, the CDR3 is TGTGCCAGCAGTTTACCCCCCTTCTACGAGCAGTACTTC.

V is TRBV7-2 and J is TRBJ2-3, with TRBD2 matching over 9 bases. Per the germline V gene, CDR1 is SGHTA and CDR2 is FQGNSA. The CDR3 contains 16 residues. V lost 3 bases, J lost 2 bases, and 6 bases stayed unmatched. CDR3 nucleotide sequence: TGTGCCAGCAGCTTCAGGGGCGGGGGGGCCACAGATACGCAGTATTTT. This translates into CASSFRGGGATDTQYF.

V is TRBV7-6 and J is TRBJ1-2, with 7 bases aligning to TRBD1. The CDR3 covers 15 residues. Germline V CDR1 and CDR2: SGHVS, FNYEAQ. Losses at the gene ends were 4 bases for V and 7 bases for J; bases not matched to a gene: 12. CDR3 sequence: CASSSILTGEGGYTF. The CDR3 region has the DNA TGTGCCAGCAGCTCAATCCTAACAGGGGAAGGTGGCTACACCTTC. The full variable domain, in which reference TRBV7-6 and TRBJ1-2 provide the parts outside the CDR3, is GAGVSQSPRYKVTKRGQDVALRCDPISGHVSLYWYRQALGQGPEFLTYFNYEAQQDKSGLPNDRFSAERPEGSISTLTIQRTEQRDSAMYRCASSSILTGEGGYTFGSGTRLTVV.

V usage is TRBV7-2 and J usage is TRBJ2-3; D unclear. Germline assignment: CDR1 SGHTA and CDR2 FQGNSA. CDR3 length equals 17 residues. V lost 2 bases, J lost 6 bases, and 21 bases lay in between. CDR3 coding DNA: TGTGCCAGCAGCTTATCGGTCAACCGCCCCCCACGGGATACGCAGTATTTT. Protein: CASSLSVNRPPRDTQYF.

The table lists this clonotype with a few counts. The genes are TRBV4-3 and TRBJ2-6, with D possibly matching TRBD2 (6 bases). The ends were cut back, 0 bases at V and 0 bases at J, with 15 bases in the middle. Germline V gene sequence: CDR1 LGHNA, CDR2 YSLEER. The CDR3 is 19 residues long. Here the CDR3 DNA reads TGCGCCAGCAGCCAAGATCGGGGTACGGGAGTCTCTGGGGCCAACGTCCTGACTTTC. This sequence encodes CASSQDRGTGVSGANVLTF.

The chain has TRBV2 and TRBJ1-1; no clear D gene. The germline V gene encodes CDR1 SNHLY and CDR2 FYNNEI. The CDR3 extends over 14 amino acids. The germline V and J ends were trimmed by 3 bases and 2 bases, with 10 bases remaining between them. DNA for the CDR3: TGTGCCAGCAGTGAGTTTAGTTCCAACACTGAAGCTTTCTTT. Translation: CASSEFSSNTEAFF.

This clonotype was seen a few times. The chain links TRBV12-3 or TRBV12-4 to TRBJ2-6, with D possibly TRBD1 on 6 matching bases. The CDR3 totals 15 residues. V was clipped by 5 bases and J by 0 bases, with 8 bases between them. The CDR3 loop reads CASSAQGSGANVLTF. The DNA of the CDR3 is TGTGCCAGCAGTGCACAGGGCTCTGGGGCCAACGTCCTGACTTTC.

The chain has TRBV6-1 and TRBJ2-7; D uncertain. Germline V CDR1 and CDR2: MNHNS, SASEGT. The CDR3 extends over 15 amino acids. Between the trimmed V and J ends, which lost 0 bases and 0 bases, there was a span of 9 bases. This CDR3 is CASSEAPVTSYEQYF. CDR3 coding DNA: TGTGCCAGCAGTGAAGCTCCTGTCACCTCCTACGAGCAGTACTTC.

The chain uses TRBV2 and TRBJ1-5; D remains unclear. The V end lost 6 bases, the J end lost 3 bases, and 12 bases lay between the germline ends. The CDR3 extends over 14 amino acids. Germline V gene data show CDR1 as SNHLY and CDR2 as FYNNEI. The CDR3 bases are TGTGCCAGCAGCGCCCGCCGGCCCAATCAGCCCCAGCATTTT. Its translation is CASSARRPNQPQHF.

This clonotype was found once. The CDR3 nucleotides read TGTGCCAGCAGTGAAGCCCTGAGACGGGAGGGCTCCTACGAGCAGTACTTC. This translates into CASSEALRREGSYEQYF. The chain recombines TRBV6-1 with TRBJ2-7; 8 bases are a match to TRBD2. The germline gives CDR1 MNHNS, CDR2 SASEGT. The CDR3 spans 17 residues. V trimming: 0 bases; J trimming: 0 bases; junction bases outside the gene matches: 7.

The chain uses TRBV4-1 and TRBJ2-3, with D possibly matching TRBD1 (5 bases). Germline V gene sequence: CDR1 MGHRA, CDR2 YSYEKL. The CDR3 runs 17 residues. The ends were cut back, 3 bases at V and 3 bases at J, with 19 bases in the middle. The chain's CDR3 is CASSQWGRQGTTDTQYF. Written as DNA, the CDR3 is TGCGCCAGCAGCCAGTGGGGTCGGCAGGGTACGACAGATACGCAGTATTTT.

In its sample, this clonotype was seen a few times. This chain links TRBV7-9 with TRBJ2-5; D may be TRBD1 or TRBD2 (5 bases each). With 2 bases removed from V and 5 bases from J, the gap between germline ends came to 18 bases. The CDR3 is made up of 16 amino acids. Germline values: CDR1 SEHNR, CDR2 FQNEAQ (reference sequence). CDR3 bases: TGTGCCAGCAGCTTAACGGGACGTCGAGGGGTGGAGACCCAGTACTTC. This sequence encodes CASSLTGRRGVETQYF.

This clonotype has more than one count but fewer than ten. The CDR3 protein is CASRWGRMNTEAFF. In DNA, the CDR3 is TGTGCCAGCAGGTGGGGACGGATGAACACTGAAGCTTTCTTT. The chain carries TRBV5-6 and TRBJ1-1, with D perhaps matching TRBD1 (5 bases). CDR1 SGHDT and CDR2 YYEEEE come from the germline V gene. This CDR3 has 14 residues. V was cut by 5 bases and J by 0 bases, with 11 bases left in between.

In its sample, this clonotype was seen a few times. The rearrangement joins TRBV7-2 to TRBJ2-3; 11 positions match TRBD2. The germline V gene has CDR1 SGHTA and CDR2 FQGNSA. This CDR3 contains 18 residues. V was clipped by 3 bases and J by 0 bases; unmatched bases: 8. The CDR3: CASSFPPTSGASTDTQYF. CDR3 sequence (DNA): TGTGCCAGCAGCTTTCCACCGACTAGCGGGGCTAGCACAGATACGCAGTATTTT.

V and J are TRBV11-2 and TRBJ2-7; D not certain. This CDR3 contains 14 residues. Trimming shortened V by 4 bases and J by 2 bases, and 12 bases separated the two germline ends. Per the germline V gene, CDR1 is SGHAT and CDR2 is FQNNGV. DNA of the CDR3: TGTGCCAGCAGCTCCATAAGCGCTCCCTACGAGCAGTACTTC. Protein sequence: CASSSISAPYEQYF.

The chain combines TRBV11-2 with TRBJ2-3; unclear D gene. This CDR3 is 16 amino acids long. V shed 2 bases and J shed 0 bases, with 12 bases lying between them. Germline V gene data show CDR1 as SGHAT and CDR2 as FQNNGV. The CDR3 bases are TGTGCCAGCAGCTTACACGCTAGTTCTAGCACAGATACGCAGTATTTT. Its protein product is CASSLHASSSTDTQYF. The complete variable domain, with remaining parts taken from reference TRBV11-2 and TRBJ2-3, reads EAGVAQSPRYKIIEKRQSVAFWCNPISGHATLYWYQQILGQGPKLLIQFQNNGVVDDSQLPKDRFSAERLKGVDSTLKIQPAKLEDSAVYLCASSLHASSSTDTQYFGPGTRLTVL.

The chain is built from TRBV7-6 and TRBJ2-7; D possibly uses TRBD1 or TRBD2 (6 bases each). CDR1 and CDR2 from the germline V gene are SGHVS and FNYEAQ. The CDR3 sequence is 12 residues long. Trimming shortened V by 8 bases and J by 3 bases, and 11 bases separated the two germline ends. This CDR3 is CASGGTIYEQYF. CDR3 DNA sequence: TGTGCCAGCGGAGGGACAATCTACGAGCAGTACTTC.

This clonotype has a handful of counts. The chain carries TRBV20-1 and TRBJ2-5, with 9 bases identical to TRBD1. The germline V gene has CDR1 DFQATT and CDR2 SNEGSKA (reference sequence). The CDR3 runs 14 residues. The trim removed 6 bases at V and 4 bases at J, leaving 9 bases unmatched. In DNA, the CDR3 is TGCAGTGCCTCCCCCACACAGGGGGCAGAGACCCAGTACTTC. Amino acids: CSASPTQGAETQYF.

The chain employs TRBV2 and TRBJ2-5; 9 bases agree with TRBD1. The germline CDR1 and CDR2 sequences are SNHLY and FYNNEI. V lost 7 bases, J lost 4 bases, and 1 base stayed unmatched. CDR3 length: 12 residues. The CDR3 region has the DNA TGTGCCAGCATGGACAGGGGAGAGACCCAGTACTTC. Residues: CASMDRGETQYF.

CDR3 protein: CASSDLLAGGSDTQYF. The CDR3, as DNA: TGTGCCAGCAGCGACCTTCTAGCGGGGGGTTCAGATACGCAGTATTTT. The chain employs TRBV7-6 and TRBJ2-3; TRBD2 agrees at 11 bases. The V gene's germline CDR1 is SGHVS and CDR2 FNYEAQ. The CDR3 has 16 amino acids. Trimming took 5 bases from V and 4 from J; bases not matched to a gene: 8.